Listed below are T cell receptor beta chains from one sample, sequenced in a study of CD8 T cells in Susac syndrome. TCRdb itself ran the immunoSEQ multiplex PCR reads through MiXCR, one entry per CDR3 protein. The sample includes some 180,000 distinct CDR3 sequences, about 93% seen only once; the top ten take 0.1%. What was sequenced was CD4+ T cells from PBMCs. These receptors originate from a human donor in good health. Each CDR3 is given with its conserved first and last residue. A D gene is named only where the DNA matches it firmly. The size field is filled for only some rows; it gives once, few, many or a size class.

>TRBJ2-5|TRBV11-1|.|.
CASSLSRSETQYF
TGTGCCAGCAGCTTATCCCGGTCGGAGACCCAGTACTTC
>TRBJ2-2|TRBV9|.|.
CASSVVSQVNTGELFF
TGTGCCAGCAGCGTAGTATCACAGGTGAACACCGGGGAGCTGTTTTTT
>TRBJ1-1|TRBV28|.|.
CASSPQGALGGAFF
TGTGCCAGCAGTCCTCAGGGCGCGCTGGGTGGAGCTTTCTTT
>TRBJ2-1|TRBV7-2|.|TRBD2
CASSLLAGYNEQFF
TGTGCCAGCAGCTTATTAGCGGGGTACAATGAGCAGTTCTTC
>TRBJ2-6|TRBV20-1|.|.
CSARVAGANVLTF
TGCAGTGCTAGAGTAGCTGGGGCCAACGTCCTGACTTTC
>TRBJ2-5|TRBV5-1|.|.
CASRVGQETQYF
TGCGCCAGCCGCGTGGGTCAAGAGACCCAGTACTTC
>TRBJ1-3|TRBV6-5|.|.
CASSYIGGNTIYF
TGTGCCAGCAGTTACATTGGGGGAAACACCATATATTTT
>TRBJ1-5|TRBV6-6|.|.
CASSLMAGDGNQPQHF
TGTGCCAGCAGTTTAATGGCGGGGGATGGCAATCAGCCCCAGCATTTT
>TRBJ2-5|TRBV10-3|.|.
CAISETWGGETQYF
TGTGCCATCAGTGAAACGTGGGGCGGAGAGACCCAGTACTTC
>TRBJ1-2|TRBV19|.|.
CASITTASNYGYTF
TGTGCCAGTATAACCACAGCGTCTAACTATGGCTACACCTTC
>TRBJ1-5|TRBV2|.|.
CASKFGDSSNQPQHF
TGTGCCAGCAAATTCGGGGATTCAAGCAATCAGCCCCAGCATTTT
>TRBJ1-6|TRBV9|.|TRBD1
CASSVHTGANSPLHF
TGTGCCAGCAGCGTACACACAGGGGCTAATTCACCCCTCCACTTT
>TRBJ2-4|TRBV25-1|once|TRBD1
CARKRDSQYF
TGTGCCAGGAAAAGGGACAGTCAGTACTTC
>TRBJ1-2|TRBV12-3/TRBV12-4|.|.
CATSGDSGYTF
TGTGCCACTTCGGGGGACTCCGGCTACACCTTC
>TRBJ2-5|TRBV23-1|.|TRBD2
CASSQGTKHPQYF
TGCGCCAGCAGTCAGGGGACTAAACATCCCCAGTACTTC
>TRBJ2-7|TRBV30|.|.
CAWGRDVSYEQYF
TGTGCCTGGGGAAGGGACGTGAGCTACGAGCAGTACTTC
>TRBJ2-3|TRBV28|.|TRBD1
CASSRIPGQGGTDTQYF
TGTGCCAGCAGCCGCATCCCGGGACAGGGGGGCACAGATACGCAGTATTTT
>TRBJ1-4|TRBV29-1|once|.
CSVAQGREKLFF
TGCAGCGTTGCCCAGGGGCGGGAAAAACTGTTTTTT
>TRBJ2-1|TRBV7-2|.|TRBD1
CASTFDRGSYNEQFF
TGTGCCAGCACCTTTGACAGGGGGTCCTACAATGAGCAGTTCTTC
>TRBJ2-5|TRBV19|.|.
CASSIAYQETQYF
TGTGCCAGTAGTATCGCGTACCAAGAGACCCAGTACTTC
>TRBJ1-2|TRBV7-9|.|.
CASSLVTGGYTF
TGTGCCAGCAGCTTAGTTACGGGTGGCTACACCTTC
>TRBJ1-1|TRBV3-1|.|TRBD1
CASSQGQGVITEAFF
TGTGCCAGCAGCCAGGGACAGGGAGTAATCACTGAAGCTTTCTTT
>TRBJ2-3|TRBV4-1|.|.
CASTSGTLLYTDTQYF
TGCGCCAGCACCTCGGGCACTCTACTTTACACAGATACGCAGTATTTT
>TRBJ1-2|TRBV30|.|.
CALNIQGHYGYTF
TGTGCCTTAAACATACAGGGCCACTATGGCTACACCTTC
>TRBJ2-7|TRBV20-1|.|.
CSALSDSHEQYF
TGCAGTGCTTTGTCTGACAGCCACGAGCAGTACTTC
>TRBJ2-3|TRBV2|.|TRBD1
CASNRDRGTDTQYF
TGTGCCAGCAATCGGGACAGGGGCACAGATACGCAGTATTTT
>TRBJ1-4|TRBV7-8|.|TRBD1
CASSLALDRVNEKLFF
TGTGCCAGCAGCTTAGCACTAGACAGGGTTAATGAAAAACTGTTTTTT
>TRBJ2-6|TRBV19|.|TRBD1
CATRDRGIPGANVLTF
TGTGCCACCCGGGACAGGGGAATACCCGGGGCCAACGTCCTGACTTTC
>TRBJ1-5|TRBV19|.|.
CASTRTLGKPQHF
TGTGCCAGTACACGGACACTGGGGAAGCCCCAGCATTTT
>TRBJ2-5|TRBV6-1|.|TRBD2
CASRGAGGATPGTQYF
TGTGCCAGCAGAGGAGCGGGGGGCGCAACCCCGGGGACCCAGTACTTC
>TRBJ2-5|TRBV2|.|TRBD2
CASSRGGGQETQYF
TGTGCCAGCAGTCGCGGGGGGGGACAAGAGACCCAGTACTTC
>TRBJ1-6|TRBV6-2/TRBV6-3|.|TRBD1
CASSRDRGSPLHF
TGTGCCAGCAGTCGGGACAGGGGCTCACCCCTCCACTTT
>TRBJ1-2|TRBV7-9|.|.
CASSFLEMYGYTF
TGTGCCAGCAGCTTTTTGGAAATGTATGGCTACACCTTC
>TRBJ1-5|TRBV6-2/TRBV6-3|.|.
CASRQGDQPQHF
TGTGCCAGCAGACAGGGAGATCAGCCCCAGCATTTT
>TRBJ2-1|TRBV2|.|.
CASSGQAGEQFF
TGTGCCAGCAGTGGCCAAGCGGGTGAGCAGTTCTTC
>TRBJ2-5|TRBV6-2/TRBV6-3|.|.
CASSFYQKETQYF
TGTGCCAGCAGTTTTTACCAGAAAGAGACCCAGTACTTC